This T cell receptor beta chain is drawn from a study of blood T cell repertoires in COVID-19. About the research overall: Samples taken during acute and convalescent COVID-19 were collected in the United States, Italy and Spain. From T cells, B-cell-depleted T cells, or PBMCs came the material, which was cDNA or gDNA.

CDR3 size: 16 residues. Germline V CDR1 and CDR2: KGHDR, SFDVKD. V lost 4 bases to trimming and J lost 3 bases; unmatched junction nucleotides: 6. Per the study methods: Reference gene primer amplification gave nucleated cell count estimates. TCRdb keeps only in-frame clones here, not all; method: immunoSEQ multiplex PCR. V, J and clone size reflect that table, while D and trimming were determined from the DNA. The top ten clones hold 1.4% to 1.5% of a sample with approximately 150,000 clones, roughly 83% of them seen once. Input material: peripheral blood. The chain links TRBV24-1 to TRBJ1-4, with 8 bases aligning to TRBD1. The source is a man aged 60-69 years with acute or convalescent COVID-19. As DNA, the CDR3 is TGTGCCACCAGTGACGCGGCAGGGGGCTCTAATGAAAAACTGTTTTTT. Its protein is CATSDAAGGSNEKLFF.